This entry lists 30 T cell receptor beta chains sequenced from one sample in a study of blood T cells in healthy people across ages. A J-beta primer mix and a sample-barcoded 5' primer were used in a second PCR of roughly 7 to 12 cycles. TCRdb recomputed calls from the 5' RACE reads with MiXCR, one row per CDR3 protein. The sample has around 600,000 distinct CDR3 sequences; 47% are singletons. The sample taken for sequencing was blood. The receptors stem from a man older than 75 in good health.

This clonotype was detected only a few times. V gene TRBV20-1 combines with J gene TRBJ2-7, with D maybe TRBD1 (6 bases). The CDR3 contains 15 residues. From germline, CDR1 is DFQATT and CDR2 SNEGSKA (reference sequence). Trimming shortened V by 1 base and J by 0 bases, and 13 bases separated the two germline ends. CDR3 region: CSARAHGTISYEQYF. Here the CDR3 DNA reads TGCAGTGCTAGAGCCCATGGGACAATCTCCTACGAGCAGTACTTC.

The chain has TRBV4-3 and TRBJ2-3; a weak D match, TRBD2 (6 bases). V was cut by 3 bases and J by 7 bases, with 20 bases left in between. There are 16 residues in the CDR3. Germline values: CDR1 LGHNA, CDR2 YSLEER. The CDR3 loop reads CASSQEQDGRGNTQYF. CDR3 nucleotide sequence: TGCGCCAGCAGCCAGGAGCAGGACGGGAGAGGAAATACGCAGTATTTT.

The chain is built from TRBV5-1 and TRBJ1-1; 7 nucleotides agree with TRBD1. V lost 4 bases and J lost 4; bases outside the gene matches: 16. CDR3 length: 17 residues. Germline V gives CDR1 SGHRS, CDR2 YFSETQ. DNA for the CDR3: TGCGCCAGCAGCCTGGACAGGAGTCGGATCGGGAGCACTGAAGCTTTCTTT. Its translation is CASSLDRSRIGSTEAFF.

The chain is built from TRBV7-2 and TRBJ2-3; possible D gene TRBD2, 6 bases. The CDR3 is 18 residues long. Deletions cut 6 bases from V and 3 bases from J, with 25 bases between. Germline V gene lookup returns CDR1 SGHTA and CDR2 FQGNSA. The CDR3, as DNA: TGTGCCAGCAGTCCACAAGGCGGGGCCCGTATACGGACAGATACGCAGTATTTT. Translating it yields CASSPQGGARIRTDTQYF. The full variable domain, its missing parts supplied by reference TRBV7-2 and TRBJ2-3, is GAGVSQSPSNKVTEKGKDVELRCDPISGHTALYWYRQSLGQGLEFLIYFQGNSAPDKSGLPSDRFSAERTGGSVSTLTIQRTQQEDSAVYLCASSPQGGARIRTDTQYFGPGTRLTVL.

The chain couples TRBV2 to TRBJ2-7; no definite D call. Trimming took 5 bases from V and 3 from J, leaving 23 bases between them. The CDR3 is 17 residues long. Germline values: CDR1 SNHLY, CDR2 FYNNEI. CDR3 DNA: TGTGCCAGCAGTTTAGCAACCGTTCGGACGGACCTCTACGAGCAGTACTTC. This codes for CASSLATVRTDLYEQYF.

The chain employs TRBV6-6 and TRBJ2-7; the match to TRBD1 covers 9 bases. The CDR3 length is 15 residues. Germline values: CDR1 MNHNY, CDR2 SVGAGI (reference sequence). Losses at the gene ends were 6 bases for V and 5 bases for J; bases not matched to a gene: 11. The CDR3, as DNA: TGTGCCAGCAGCAGGTCCCGGGACAGGGTCCACGAGCAGTACTTC. Translating it yields CASSRSRDRVHEQYF.

J is TRBJ2-1 and V is TRBV29-1; no clear D. This CDR3 is built from 14 residues. V lost 7 bases and J 0 bases, leaving 13 bases between the germline ends. Germline values: CDR1 SQVTM, CDR2 ANQGSEA. CDR3 amino acids: CSALSAGSYNEQFF. The CDR3 DNA sequence: TGCAGCGCCCTGTCGGCAGGCTCCTACAATGAGCAGTTCTTC.

This chain links TRBV12-3 or TRBV12-4 with TRBJ2-7, with D uncertain. The CDR3 has 13 amino acids. Deletions cut 5 bases from V and 6 bases from J, with 14 bases between. The CDR3 coding sequence is TGTGCCAGCAGTCCCGGTAACGTCCCCGAGCAGTACTTC. It specifies CASSPGNVPEQYF.

To note about this clonotype: This may come from a read error, since a much larger clone is one base off. The CDR3 DNA reads TGTGCCAGCAGTTACTCGACAGAAATTCAGCCCCGGCATTTT. It specifies CASSYSTEIQPRHF. This rearrangement joins TRBV6-6 to TRBJ1-5, with a weak D call TRBD1 (5 bases). The CDR3 consists of 14 residues. Per germline, CDR1 MNHNY and CDR2 SVGAGI (reference sequence).

In this sample, this clonotype turned up once. The junction shows a germline mismatch at one end, possibly a read error. V gene TRBV7-9 combines with J gene TRBJ1-2; 10 bases map to TRBD1. This CDR3 has 15 residues. CDR1 and CDR2 from the germline V gene are SEHNR and FQNEAQ (reference sequence). DNA for the CDR3: TGTGCTAGCAGCTCCGACAGGGGGCTTATCTATGGCTACACCTTC. Translation: CASSSDRGLIYGYTF.

This clonotype was seen ten or more times. The CDR3 loop is CASSPRIAIDGTDTQYF. CDR3 nucleotides: TGTGCCAGCAGCCCAAGGATAGCAATCGATGGTACAGATACGCAGTATTTT. The rearrangement uses TRBV7-9 and TRBJ2-3; D not certain. The V and J ends lost 5 bases and 3 bases respectively, with 21 bases between them. The length of the CDR3 is 17 residues. The germline CDR1 and CDR2 sequences are SEHNR and FQNEAQ (reference sequence). Full variable domain (outside the CDR3, taken from reference TRBV7-9 and TRBJ2-3): DTGVSQNPRHKITKRGQNVTFRCDPISEHNRLYWYRQTLGQGPEFLTYFQNEAQLEKSRLLSDRFSAERPKGSFSTLEIQRTEQGDSAMYLCASSPRIAIDGTDTQYFGPGTRLTVL.

Worth noting for this clonotype: The junction differs from germline at one of its ends, possibly a read error. The chain has TRBV6-2 or TRBV6-3 and TRBJ2-7, with a possible D match to TRBD2 (5 bases). CDR3 length equals 12 residues. Germline CDR1 MNHEY, CDR2 SVGEGT. For the CDR3, the DNA is TGTACCAGCGGAGAGCAGTTATACGAGCAGTACTTC. It is translated as CTSGEQLYEQYF.

To note about this clonotype: Germline is not matched at one junction end, which may reflect a read error. This sequence joins TRBV4-2 and TRBJ2-1; D remains ambiguous. CDR3 size: 15 residues. Per germline, CDR1 LGHNA and CDR2 YNFKEQ. CDR3 in amino acids: CVSSQDLQSYNEQFF. As DNA, the CDR3 is TGTGTCAGCAGCCAAGATTTACAGTCATACAATGAGCAGTTCTTC.

In this sample, this clonotype turned up a few times. The rearrangement uses TRBV20-1 and TRBJ2-4, with D perhaps given as TRBD1 or TRBD2 (6 bases each). This CDR3 is 14 amino acids long. V was pared by 6 bases and J by 6 bases, with 18 bases between. Germline loops: CDR1 DFQATT, CDR2 SNEGSKA (reference sequence). CDR3 region: CSAASGGLTNIQYF. In DNA, the CDR3 is TGCAGTGCCGCTAGTGGGGGGCTTACAAACATTCAGTACTTC.

This sequence joins TRBV9 and TRBJ2-5, with no clear D. The DNA end favors TRBJ2-7, so the J call may be wrong. The CDR3 is 12 amino acids. CDR1 SGDLS and CDR2 YYNGEE come from the germline V gene. In DNA, the CDR3 is TGTGCCAGCAGCGAGGACGAAGACGAGCAGTACTTC. Translation: CASSEDEDEQYF.

Ten or more counts support this clonotype. The rearrangement links TRBV7-2 to TRBJ2-1; D ambiguous. CDR1 is SGHTA and CDR2 is FQGNSA in the germline V gene. Trimming removed 1 base at V and 3 bases at J, with 1 base between. The CDR3 consists of 12 residues. CDR3 loop: CASSLVYNEQFF. Here the CDR3 DNA reads TGTGCCAGCAGCTTAGTCTACAATGAGCAGTTCTTC.

Concerning this clonotype: A much more abundant neighbour one base away suggests this may be a read error. The rearrangement uses TRBV6-5 and TRBJ1-5, with D perhaps matching TRBD1 (6 bases). The CDR3 sequence is 16 residues long. CDR1 and CDR2 (germline): MNHEY, SVGAGI. This chain's CDR3 is CASHPSGQNSNQPQPF. Here the CDR3 DNA reads TGTGCCAGCCATCCGAGCGGACAGAATAGCAATCAGCCCCAGCCTTTT.

The sample holds a few counts of this clonotype. The chain is built from TRBV20-1 and TRBJ2-5; D call uncertain. The CDR3 sequence is 13 residues long. Germline CDR1 is DFQATT and CDR2 is SNEGSKA (reference sequence). V lost 0 bases to trimming and J lost 1 base, with 6 bases between them. CDR3 amino acids: CSARDTSQETQYF. As DNA, the CDR3 is TGCAGTGCTAGAGATACATCCCAAGAGACCCAGTACTTC.

The V and J genes are TRBV2 and TRBJ1-6, with TRBD1 matching over 11 bases. V shed 5 bases and J 9 bases; nucleotides not matched to a gene: 3. The length of the CDR3 is 14 residues. From germline, CDR1 is SNHLY and CDR2 FYNNEI. The CDR3 spells CASSPDRGLSPLHF. Written as DNA, the CDR3 is TGTGCCAGCAGTCCGGACAGGGGGCTTTCACCCCTCCACTTT.

This chain links TRBV7-6 with TRBJ2-5; D ambiguous. There are 15 residues in the CDR3. Germline assignment: CDR1 SGHVS and CDR2 FNYEAQ. V shed 1 base and J shed 5 bases, with 14 bases lying between them. The CDR3 DNA reads TGTGCCAGCAGCTTAGGGCCAGGATTCCTCGAGACCCAGTACTTC. Encoded protein: CASSLGPGFLETQYF.

V usage is TRBV9 and J usage is TRBJ2-1; D gene unclear. The germline gives CDR1 SGDLS, CDR2 YYNGEE. The CDR3 totals 16 residues. With 0 bases removed from V and 2 bases from J, the gap between germline ends came to 12 bases. This CDR3 is CASSVAPRATYNEQFF. The CDR3 region has the DNA TGTGCCAGCAGCGTAGCGCCCCGGGCGACCTACAATGAGCAGTTCTTC.

CDR3: CASSELGSGGFYEQYF. The CDR3 DNA sequence: TGTGCCAGCAGTGAATTGGGGTCAGGGGGCTTCTACGAGCAGTACTTC. The V and J genes are TRBV25-1 and TRBJ2-4; 8 bases are shared with TRBD1. Judging by the DNA end, TRBJ2-7 fits better; the J call may be wrong. The germline V gene has CDR1 MGHDK and CDR2 SYGVNS. The CDR3 runs 16 residues.

V gene TRBV5-1 combines with J gene TRBJ2-7; D possibly corresponds to TRBD1 (6 bases). From germline, CDR1 is SGHRS and CDR2 YFSETQ. The CDR3 extends over 14 amino acids. V was trimmed by 0 bases and J by 2 bases, leaving 9 bases between them. The CDR3 loop reads CASSLAGQTYEQYF. The CDR3 DNA follows: TGCGCCAGCAGCTTGGCCGGACAGACCTACGAGCAGTACTTC.

This clonotype has a count of ten or more. CDR3 nucleotide sequence: TGCAGTGCTAGGAGCCGGGACAGGGGTACCGAGCAGTACTTC. Translating gives CSARSRDRGTEQYF. The gene calls are TRBV20-1 and TRBJ2-5, with 10 bases aligning to TRBD1. The J call is doubtful: the DNA matches TRBJ2-7 better. Germline values: CDR1 DFQATT, CDR2 SNEGSKA (reference sequence). The CDR3 loop spans 14 amino acids.

The chain joins TRBV10-3 to TRBJ2-3, with D perhaps being TRBD1 or TRBD2 (5 bases each). Germline lookup yields CDR1 ENHRY and CDR2 SYGVKD. V gave up 3 bases and J gave up 1 base, with 14 bases separating them. The CDR3 is 16 amino acids. The DNA for the CDR3 is TGTGCCATCAGTGAACCCACGGTGGGGGGCACAGATACGCAGTATTTT. This codes for CAISEPTVGGTDTQYF.

The V gene is TRBV28, the J gene TRBJ1-6; no clear D gene. CDR3 length: 15 residues. V lost 3 bases, J lost 0 bases, and 6 bases lay in between. Germline-derived CDR1 and CDR2 are MDHEN and SYDVKM. The DNA of the CDR3 is TGTGCCAGCAGTTTGAGCCGCTCCTATAATTCACCCCTCCACTTT. This encodes CASSLSRSYNSPLHF.

The chain combines TRBV7-2 with TRBJ1-1, with unresolved D. CDR3 size: 14 residues. Germline values: CDR1 SGHTA, CDR2 FQGNSA. Deletions cut 8 bases from V and 1 base from J, with 14 bases between. CDR3 sequence reads: CASGPRPGNTEAFF. CDR3 coding DNA: TGTGCCAGCGGACCTCGCCCGGGGAACACTGAAGCTTTCTTT.

The rearrangement links TRBV7-3 to TRBJ2-1; 8 nucleotides align to TRBD2. J lost 1 base, V lost 5 bases, and 7 bases had no gene match. Germline CDR1 is SGHTA and CDR2 is FQGTGA. CDR3 length equals 16 residues. The CDR3 nucleotides read TGTGCCAGCAGCCGTGCCACTAGCGGTTCCTACAATGAGCAGTTCTTC. This encodes CASSRATSGSYNEQFF.

This clonotype has a handful of counts. The chain employs TRBV10-3 and TRBJ1-1; TRBD1 might be the D (5 bases). The CDR3 runs to 15 residues. Germline assignment: CDR1 ENHRY and CDR2 SYGVKD. V lost 3 bases and J 10 bases, leaving 21 bases between the germline ends. Here the CDR3 DNA reads TGTGCCATCAGTGACCAAGACCGGGGGAATCAGGTAGCTTTCTTT. Translating it yields CAISDQDRGNQVAFF.

The chain joins TRBV29-1 to TRBJ2-2; D gene ambiguous. The CDR3 runs 14 residues. V lost 6 bases to trimming and J lost 0 bases, with 11 bases between them. CDR1 is SQVTM, CDR2 ANQGSEA, per germline. The CDR3 loop reads CSVQTAANTGELFF. As DNA, the CDR3 is TGCAGCGTGCAGACGGCCGCGAACACCGGGGAGCTGTTTTTT.